The 32 T cell receptor beta chains below were found in one sample sequenced in a study of blood T cells in healthy people across ages. Primed by a sample-barcoded 5' primer and a J-beta primer mix, a second PCR proceeded for 7 to 11 cycles. TCRdb independently ran MiXCR on the 5' RACE reads; one entry per CDR3 protein. The table has 750,000 or so distinct CDR3 sequences, roughly 25% seen once; the top ten hold roughly 9%. The same data also went into a second study, on T cells of mothers and their children.

The sequenced sample consisted of blood. Receptors were obtained from a boy aged 5-17 years in good health.

This clonotype was seen a handful of times. The chain carries TRBV7-2 and TRBJ2-5; no clear D gene. The end of the DNA is better explained by TRBJ2-7, so the J call may be wrong. The CDR3 has 14 amino acids. The germline V gene has CDR1 SGHTA and CDR2 FQGNSA. The CDR3 loop reads CASSLVAASYEQYF. CDR3 DNA sequence: TGTGCCAGCAGCTTAGTAGCAGCCTCCTACGAGCAGTACTTC.

About this clonotype: Here the CDR3 omits its conserved ending phenylalanine or tryptophan, so a read error is the likely source. V and J are TRBV28 and TRBJ2-3, with D perhaps given as TRBD1 or TRBD2 (6 bases each). V was pared by 4 bases and J by 4 bases, with 18 bases between. The CDR3 contains 16 residues. Per the germline V gene, CDR1 is MDHEN and CDR2 is SYDVKM. DNA for the CDR3: TGTGCCAGCAGTTCTTCAGGGGCGGGATCATCAGATACGCAGTATTGT. Amino acids: CASSSSGAGSSDTQYC.

This clonotype was seen more than once but under ten times. A read error may produce the germline difference seen at one junction end. This chain connects TRBV27 to TRBJ2-3; D might be TRBD2 (5 bases). CDR3 length equals 14 residues. The germline CDR1 and CDR2 sequences are MNHEY and SMNVEV (reference sequence). CDR3 sequence: CASSFPSSRDTQYF. The CDR3 region has the DNA TGTGCCAGCAGTTTCCCCTCTAGCAGAGATACGCAGTATTTT.

A few counts support this clonotype. The chain has TRBV6-2 or TRBV6-3 and TRBJ1-2; a possible D gene is TRBD1 (6 bases). V lost 6 bases and J lost 5, with 16 bases in between. The CDR3 has 14 residues. Germline V gene data show CDR1 as MNHEY and CDR2 as SVGEGT. This CDR3 is CASSDSGVWYGYTF. Here the CDR3 DNA reads TGTGCCAGCAGCGACTCAGGGGTGTGGTATGGCTACACCTTC.

This clonotype appeared a few times. This sequence joins TRBV13 and TRBJ1-1; possible D gene TRBD1, 5 bases. The V gene's germline CDR1 is PRHDT and CDR2 FYEKMQ (reference sequence). Trimming took off 4 bases at V and 3 bases at J, with 12 bases between the two ends. The CDR3 contains 14 residues. The chain's CDR3 is CASSSRGADTEAFF. The CDR3 DNA sequence: TGTGCCAGCAGCTCCCGGGGCGCGGACACTGAAGCTTTCTTT.

This clonotype was observed a handful of times. The gene calls are TRBV29-1 and TRBJ1-2; TRBD1 is a possible D gene (5 bases). V lost 3 bases and J 8 bases, leaving 16 bases between the germline ends. CDR1 SQVTM and CDR2 ANQGSEA come from the germline V gene. The CDR3 length is 13 residues. For the CDR3, the DNA is TGCAGCGTTGAGGTCCAGGGACCATCGGGCTACACCTTC. This gives the protein CSVEVQGPSGYTF. The complete variable domain, with remaining parts taken from reference TRBV29-1 and TRBJ1-2, reads SAVISQKPSRDICQRGTSLTIQCQVDSQVTMMFWYRQQPGQSLTLIATANQGSEATYESGFVIDKFPISRPNLTFSTLTVSNMSPEDSSIYLCSVEVQGPSGYTFGSGTRLTVV.

V usage is TRBV7-2 and J usage is TRBJ1-2; 7 bases map to TRBD1. With V trimmed by 5 bases and J by 2 bases, 8 bases remained unmatched. This CDR3 has 15 amino acids. Germline assignment: CDR1 SGHTA and CDR2 FQGNSA. The chain's CDR3 is CASSLSQTGNYGYTF. CDR3 in DNA: TGTGCCAGCAGCCTATCCCAGACAGGGAACTATGGCTACACCTTC.

This rearrangement joins TRBV9 to TRBJ2-5, with 8 bases identical to TRBD2. J was trimmed by 5 bases and V by 2 bases; bases with no gene match: 5. The CDR3 spans 14 residues. Looked up from germline, CDR1 is SGDLS and CDR2 is YYNGEE. The CDR3 DNA is TGTGCCAGCAGCGTTAGCGGGGCCGGGGAGACCCAGTACTTC. Its translation: CASSVSGAGETQYF.

The chain employs TRBV28 and TRBJ1-5; no definite D call. The CDR3 covers 15 residues. Germline V lookup: CDR1 MDHEN, CDR2 SYDVKM. The V end lost 3 bases, the J end lost 15 bases, and 24 bases lay between the germline ends. CDR3 loop: CASSLLQALPRDSHF. CDR3 in DNA: TGTGCCAGCAGTTTGTTGCAGGCCCTCCCCCGGGATTCGCATTTT.

The chain links TRBV24-1 to TRBJ2-2; D not resolved. Trimming removed 0 bases from V and 6 bases from J, with 7 bases in between. The germline V gene has CDR1 KGHDR and CDR2 SFDVKD. There are 14 residues in the CDR3. CDR3 in amino acids: CATSDLRGSGELFF. The CDR3 DNA reads TGTGCCACCAGTGATTTGCGCGGTTCCGGGGAGCTGTTTTTT.

This clonotype was found many times. The gene calls are TRBV14 and TRBJ2-7; D may be TRBD1 (7 bases). Trimming pared 1 base from V and 4 bases from J, leaving 17 bases between. This CDR3 has 16 amino acids. The germline gives CDR1 SGHDN, CDR2 FVKESK. The CDR3 DNA reads as TGTGCCAGCAGCCAAGGCGGGACAGCAGTTCCTTACGAGCAGTACTTC. Protein product: CASSQGGTAVPYEQYF. Full variable domain (missing parts from reference TRBV14 and TRBJ2-7): EAGVTQFPSHSVIEKGQTVTLRCDPISGHDNLYWYRRVMGKEIKFLLHFVKESKQDESGMPNNRFLAERTGGTYSTLKVQPAELEDSGVYFCASSQGGTAVPYEQYFGPGTRLTVT.

This clonotype showed up just a few times. The chain links TRBV7-2 to TRBJ2-5, with TRBD1 matching 10 bases. This CDR3 is 14 amino acids long. J gave up 7 bases and V 6 bases, and 8 bases lay outside the gene matches. Germline CDR1 is SGHTA and CDR2 is FQGNSA. Written as DNA, the CDR3 is TGTGCCAGCAGTAACCAGGACAGGGGGGGGACCCAGTACTTC. Amino acid sequence: CASSNQDRGGTQYF.

The chain employs TRBV12-3 or TRBV12-4 and TRBJ2-2, with 12 bases aligning to TRBD2. The CDR3 extends over 16 amino acids. Trimming cost V 4 bases and J 7 bases; bases outside gene matches: 7. CDR3 residues: CASSWPSGRAGGELFF. The CDR3 DNA reads as TGTGCCAGCAGTTGGCCTAGCGGGAGGGCCGGCGGGGAGCTGTTTTTT.

This clonotype was detected once. The V and J genes are TRBV7-2 and TRBJ2-1; TRBD1 matches at 12 bases. The junction had 6 bases not matched to a gene; V was cut back by 0 bases and J by 9 bases. The CDR3 covers 16 residues. Per the germline V gene, CDR1 is SGHTA and CDR2 is FQGNSA. The CDR3 bases are TGTGCCAGCAGCTTAGCTGGGACAGGGGGCATATTTGAGCAGTTCTTC. It codes for CASSLAGTGGIFEQFF.

This clonotype was seen ten or more times. The junction shows a germline mismatch at one end, possibly a read error. This chain uses TRBV7-9 with TRBJ2-4; either TRBD1 or TRBD2 may fit D (6 bases each). The CDR3 has 14 residues. Looked up from germline, CDR1 is SEHNR and CDR2 is FQNEAQ (reference sequence). CDR3 loop: CASSLGGAKNIQYF. The CDR3 bases are TGTGCCAGCAGTTTAGGGGGGGCCAAAAACATTCAGTACTTC.

This chain links TRBV7-9 with TRBJ1-2, with a weak D call TRBD1 (5 bases). Trimming took off 4 bases at V and 7 bases at J, with 19 bases between the two ends. This CDR3 has 15 amino acids. The germline V gene has CDR1 SEHNR and CDR2 FQNEAQ (reference sequence). CDR3 nucleotide sequence: TGTGCCAGCAGCTCGCCCTACTCTCGGGACTGTGGCTACACCTTC. Translation: CASSSPYSRDCGYTF. The full variable domain, its missing parts supplied by reference TRBV7-9 and TRBJ1-2, is DTGVSQNPRHKITKRGQNVTFRCDPISEHNRLYWYRQTLGQGPEFLTYFQNEAQLEKSRLLSDRFSAERPKGSFSTLEIQRTEQGDSAMYLCASSSPYSRDCGYTFGSGTRLTVV.

This clonotype was seen more than once but under ten times. The gene calls are TRBV5-1 and TRBJ1-2, with a tentative D call TRBD1 (5 bases). Germline V gene data show CDR1 as SGHRS and CDR2 as YFSETQ. The CDR3 consists of 14 residues. The V end was cut by 4 bases, the J end by 6 bases, with 16 bases between. CDR3 in DNA: TGCGCCAGCAGCCCGGGGGTCTCCGGGGATGGCTACACCTTC. It yields the protein CASSPGVSGDGYTF.

In its sample, this clonotype was seen many times. The chain combines TRBV7-2 with TRBJ2-5, with D perhaps TRBD2 (5 bases). This CDR3 is built from 13 residues. The V end lost 3 bases, the J end lost 7 bases, and 12 bases lay between the germline ends. CDR1 and CDR2 (germline): SGHTA, FQGNSA. Written as DNA, the CDR3 is TGTGCCAGCAGCTTCGGACCAAGCGGGACCCAGTACTTC. It translates to CASSFGPSGTQYF.

This chain joins TRBV7-9 and TRBJ2-5; a possible D gene is TRBD1 (6 bases). V lost 3 bases, J lost 5 bases, and 13 bases lay in between. The germline V gene encodes CDR1 SEHNR and CDR2 FQNEAQ (reference sequence). CDR3 length: 14 amino acids. CDR3 in amino acids: CASSLSRGFETQYF. The CDR3 bases are TGTGCCAGCAGCTTGAGCAGGGGTTTTGAGACCCAGTACTTC.

This clonotype was detected a few times. The chain is built from TRBV25-1 and TRBJ2-5, with 9 bases identical to TRBD1. Germline V gene data show CDR1 as MGHDK and CDR2 as SYGVNS. The CDR3 contains 15 residues. Trimming removed 5 bases from V and 2 bases from J; junction bases left unmatched: 6. CDR3 in amino acids: CASSHHRGPQETQYF. Here the CDR3 DNA reads TGTGCCAGCAGTCACCACAGGGGGCCACAAGAGACCCAGTACTTC. Based on the CDR3 plus reference TRBV25-1 and TRBJ2-5, the full variable domain is EADIYQTPRYLVIGTGKKITLECSQTMGHDKMYWYQQDPGMELHLIHYSYGVNSTEKGDLSSESTVSRIRTEHFPLTLESARPSHTSQYLCASSHHRGPQETQYFGPGTRLLVL.

This clonotype showed up just a few times. The chain carries TRBV29-1 and TRBJ1-2, with 8 nucleotides matching TRBD1. Trimming cost V 4 bases and J 3 bases; bases outside gene matches: 10. The CDR3 is made up of 15 amino acids. Germline CDR1 and CDR2: SQVTM and ANQGSEA. The CDR3, as DNA: TGCAGCGTTGTGGAGCCCGGACAGGGTCACTATGGCTACACCTTC. Translated: CSVVEPGQGHYGYTF.

The sample holds a few counts of this clonotype. CDR3 sequence (DNA): TGTGCCAGCAGCGAAATTCAAGGGGGGAATTCACCCCTCCACTTT. It is translated as CASSEIQGGNSPLHF. The chain recombines TRBV7-2 with TRBJ1-6, with D possibly TRBD1 on 6 matching bases. This CDR3 contains 15 residues. Trimming removed 5 bases from V and 7 bases from J, with 15 bases in between. Germline assignment: CDR1 SGHTA and CDR2 FQGNSA.

This chain uses TRBV20-1 with TRBJ2-5, with TRBD2 as a possible D gene (7 bases). This CDR3 contains 14 residues. The V and J ends lost 1 base and 2 bases respectively, with 11 bases between them. The V gene's germline CDR1 is DFQATT and CDR2 SNEGSKA (reference sequence). The CDR3 loop reads CSARGGGKQETQYF. The CDR3 DNA reads TGCAGTGCTAGAGGGGGGGGCAAACAAGAGACCCAGTACTTC.

This chain uses TRBV6-6 with TRBJ2-2; no reliable D call. V lost 4 bases, J lost 7 bases, and 7 bases lay in between. Germline V gene sequence: CDR1 MNHNY, CDR2 SVGAGI (reference sequence). There are 12 residues in the CDR3. Written as DNA, the CDR3 is TGTGCCAGCAGTTTTGAGGACGGGGAGCTGTTTTTT. This sequence encodes CASSFEDGELFF.

The genes are TRBV6-5 and TRBJ2-5, with 7 bases that match TRBD2. The J call may be mistaken, given a closer DNA end match to TRBJ2-7. The germline CDR1 and CDR2 sequences are MNHEY and SVGAGI. The CDR3 contains 12 residues. The CDR3 loop reads CASMMWEGEQYF. The CDR3 coding sequence is TGTGCCAGCATGATGTGGGAGGGCGAGCAGTACTTC.

This clonotype was observed a handful of times. The chain links TRBV29-1 to TRBJ2-5; 8 positions match TRBD2. The J call may be incorrect, as the DNA end agrees better with TRBJ2-1. From germline, CDR1 is SQVTM and CDR2 ANQGSEA. This CDR3 has 15 residues. The CDR3 coding sequence is TGCAGCGTTGAGAGGTCGGGAGGGCCGGGGAATGAGCAGTTCTTC. Protein: CSVERSGGPGNEQFF.

The V and J genes are TRBV29-1 and TRBJ2-5; D call uncertain. Matching the DNA end better, TRBJ2-7 makes the J call doubtful. The CDR3 is 11 residues long. Germline CDR1 is SQVTM and CDR2 is ANQGSEA. The CDR3 DNA reads as TGCAGCGCAGAATTCTCCTACGAGCAGTACTTC. Protein: CSAEFSYEQYF.

This clonotype was found a few times. The chain combines TRBV4-2 with TRBJ1-5, with D unclear. V lost 0 bases to trimming and J lost 7 bases, with 13 bases between them. Germline V gene data show CDR1 as LGHNA and CDR2 as YNFKEQ. CDR3 length equals 15 residues. CDR3 coding DNA: TGTGCCAGCAGCCAAGATAAACAACTAGAACAGCCCCAGCATTTT. It yields the protein CASSQDKQLEQPQHF.

CDR3 nucleotides: TGTGCTAGTGGTATTGACACGCCGGAGTTCACAGATACGCAGTATTTT. Translation: CASGIDTPEFTDTQYF. V and J are TRBV12-5 and TRBJ2-3; D gene unclear. Germline-derived CDR1 and CDR2 are LGHNT and FRNRAP. The CDR3 extends over 16 amino acids. Trimming pared 5 bases from V and 2 bases from J, leaving 17 bases between.

Concerning this clonotype: A read error may account for a junction end that differs from germline. The chain uses TRBV7-9 and TRBJ2-5; D is ambiguous. CDR1 is SEHNR, CDR2 FQNEAQ, per germline (reference sequence). This CDR3 is 12 amino acids long. CDR3 bases: TGTGCCAGCAGCTTAGCTACGGCCGCGAAGCACTTC. It yields the protein CASSLATAAKHF. The whole variable domain, filled in from reference TRBV7-9 and TRBJ2-5, reads DTGVSQNPRHKITKRGQNVTFRCDPISEHNRLYWYRQTLGQGPEFLTYFQNEAQLEKSRLLSDRFSAERPKGSFSTLEIQRTEQGDSAMYLCASSLATAAKHFGPGTRLLVL.

J is TRBJ1-1 and V is TRBV28, with 7 bases fitting TRBD1. Germline V lookup: CDR1 MDHEN, CDR2 SYDVKM. V shed 5 bases, J shed 1 base, and the junction held 10 bases outside the gene matches. The CDR3 length is 16 residues. Here the CDR3 DNA reads TGTGCCAGCAGTGGACAGGAGGTTTTCACGAACACTGAAGCTTTCTTT. Its protein is CASSGQEVFTNTEAFF.

The chain uses TRBV2 and TRBJ1-1; the D is unclear. The germline V and J ends were trimmed by 5 bases and 0 bases, with 16 bases remaining between them. CDR3 length: 16 amino acids. CDR1 and CDR2 (germline): SNHLY, FYNNEI. In nucleotides, the CDR3 is TGTGCCAGCAGTCCCCTCGCTGGCAGAATGAACACTGAAGCTTTCTTT. It yields the protein CASSPLAGRMNTEAFF.